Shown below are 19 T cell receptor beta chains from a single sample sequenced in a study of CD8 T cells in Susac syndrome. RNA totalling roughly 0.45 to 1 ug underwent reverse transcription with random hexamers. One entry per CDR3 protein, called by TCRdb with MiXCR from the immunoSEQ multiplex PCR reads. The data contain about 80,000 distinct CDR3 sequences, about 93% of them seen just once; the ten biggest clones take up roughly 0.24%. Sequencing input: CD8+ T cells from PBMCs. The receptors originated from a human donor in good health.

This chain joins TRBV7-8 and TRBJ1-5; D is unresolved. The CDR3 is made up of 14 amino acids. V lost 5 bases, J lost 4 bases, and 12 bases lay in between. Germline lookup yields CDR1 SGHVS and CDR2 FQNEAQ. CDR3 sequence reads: CASSPVRENQPQHF. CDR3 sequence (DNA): TGTGCCAGCAGCCCCGTGAGGGAGAATCAGCCCCAGCATTTT.

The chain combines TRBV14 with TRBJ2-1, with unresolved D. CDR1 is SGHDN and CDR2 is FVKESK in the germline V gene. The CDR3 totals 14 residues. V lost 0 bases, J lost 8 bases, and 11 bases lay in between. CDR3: CASSQDDRIYEQFF. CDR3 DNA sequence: TGTGCCAGCAGCCAAGACGATCGAATCTATGAGCAGTTCTTC.

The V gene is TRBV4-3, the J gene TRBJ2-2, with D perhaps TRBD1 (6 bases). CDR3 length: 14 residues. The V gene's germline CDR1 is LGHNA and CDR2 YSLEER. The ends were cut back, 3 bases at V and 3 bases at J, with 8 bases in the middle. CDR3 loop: CASSQRGYTGELFF. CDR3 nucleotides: TGCGCCAGCAGCCAGAGGGGGTACACCGGGGAGCTGTTTTTT.

The CDR3 region is CASSPGGGVAGAAETQYF. The DNA of the CDR3 is TGTGCCAGCAGCCCCGGCGGGGGCGTAGCGGGAGCAGCGGAGACCCAGTACTTC. J is TRBJ2-5 and V is TRBV12-3 or TRBV12-4; the match to TRBD2 covers 9 bases. V lost 6 bases to trimming and J lost 5 bases; unmatched junction nucleotides: 19. The CDR3 has 18 amino acids.

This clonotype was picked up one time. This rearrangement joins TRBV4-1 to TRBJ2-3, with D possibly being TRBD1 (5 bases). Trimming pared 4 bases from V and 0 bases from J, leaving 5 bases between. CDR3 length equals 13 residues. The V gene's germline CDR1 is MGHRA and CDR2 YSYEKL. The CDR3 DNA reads TGCGCCAGCAGCCGGGGCAGCACAGATACGCAGTATTTT. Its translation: CASSRGSTDTQYF.

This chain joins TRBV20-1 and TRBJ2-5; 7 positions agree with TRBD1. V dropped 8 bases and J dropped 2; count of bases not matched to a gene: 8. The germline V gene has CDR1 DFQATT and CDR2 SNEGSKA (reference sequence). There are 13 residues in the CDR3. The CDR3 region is CSPRDSQQETQYF. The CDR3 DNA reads TGCAGTCCTCGGGACAGTCAGCAAGAGACCCAGTACTTC.

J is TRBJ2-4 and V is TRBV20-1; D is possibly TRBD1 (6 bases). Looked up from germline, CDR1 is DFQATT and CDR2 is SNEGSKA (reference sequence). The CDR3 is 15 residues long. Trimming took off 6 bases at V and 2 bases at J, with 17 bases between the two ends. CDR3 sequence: CSAKTGVGPKNIQYF. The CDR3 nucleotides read TGCAGTGCGAAGACAGGAGTGGGGCCCAAAAACATTCAGTACTTC.

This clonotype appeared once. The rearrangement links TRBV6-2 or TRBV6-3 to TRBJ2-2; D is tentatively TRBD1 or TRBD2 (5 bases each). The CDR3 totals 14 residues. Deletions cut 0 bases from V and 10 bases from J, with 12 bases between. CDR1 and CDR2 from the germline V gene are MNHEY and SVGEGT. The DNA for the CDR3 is TGTGCCAGCAGTTACTCGAGGGGTCGGAAGGAGCTGTTTTTT. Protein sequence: CASSYSRGRKELFF.

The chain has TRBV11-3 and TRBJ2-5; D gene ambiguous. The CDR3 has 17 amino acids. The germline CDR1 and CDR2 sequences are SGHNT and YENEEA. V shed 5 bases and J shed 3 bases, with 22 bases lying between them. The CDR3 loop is CASSPAADTRLEETQYF. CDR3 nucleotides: TGTGCCAGCAGCCCTGCGGCCGATACCAGGCTGGAAGAGACCCAGTACTTC.

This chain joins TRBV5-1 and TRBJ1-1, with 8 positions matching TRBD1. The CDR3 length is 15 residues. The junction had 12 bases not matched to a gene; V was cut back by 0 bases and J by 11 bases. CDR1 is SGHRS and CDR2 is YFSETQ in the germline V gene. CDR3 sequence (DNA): TGCGCCAGCAGCTTGGCCACTGGAGGACAGGGTGGTGCTTTCTTT. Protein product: CASSLATGGQGGAFF.

CDR3 protein: CASSMAGTAYEQYF. For the CDR3, the DNA is TGTGCCAGTAGTATGGCCGGGACAGCCTACGAGCAGTACTTC. The chain couples TRBV19 to TRBJ2-7; 7 bases align to TRBD1. This CDR3 spans 14 amino acids. In germline, CDR1 is LNHDA, CDR2 SQIVND (reference sequence). V trimming: 3 bases; J trimming: 2 bases; junction bases outside the gene matches: 4. The variable domain in full, completed from reference TRBV19 and TRBJ2-7, reads DGGITQSPKYLFRKEGQNVTLSCEQNLNHDAMYWYRQDPGQGLRLIYYSQIVNDFQKGDIAEGYSVSREKKESFPLTVTSAQKNPTAFYLCASSMAGTAYEQYFGPGTRLTVT.

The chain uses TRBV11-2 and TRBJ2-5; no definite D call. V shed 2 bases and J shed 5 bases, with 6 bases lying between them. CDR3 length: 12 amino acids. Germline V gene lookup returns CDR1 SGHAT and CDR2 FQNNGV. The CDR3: CASSLRMETQYF. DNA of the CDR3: TGTGCCAGCAGCTTAAGAATGGAGACCCAGTACTTC.

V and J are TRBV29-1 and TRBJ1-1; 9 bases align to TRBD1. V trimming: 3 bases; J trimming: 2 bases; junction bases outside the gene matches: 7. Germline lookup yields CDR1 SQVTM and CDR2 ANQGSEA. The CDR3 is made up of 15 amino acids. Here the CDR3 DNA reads TGCAGCGTTGATGGTCGGGACAGGGATAACACTGAAGCTTTCTTT. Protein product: CSVDGRDRDNTEAFF.

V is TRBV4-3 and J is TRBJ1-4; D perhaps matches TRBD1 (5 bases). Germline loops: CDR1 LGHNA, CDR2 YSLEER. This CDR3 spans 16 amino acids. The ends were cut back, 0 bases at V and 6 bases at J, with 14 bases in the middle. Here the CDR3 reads CASSQDKRGPYEKLFF. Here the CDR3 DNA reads TGCGCCAGCAGCCAAGATAAAAGGGGTCCCTATGAAAAACTGTTTTTT.

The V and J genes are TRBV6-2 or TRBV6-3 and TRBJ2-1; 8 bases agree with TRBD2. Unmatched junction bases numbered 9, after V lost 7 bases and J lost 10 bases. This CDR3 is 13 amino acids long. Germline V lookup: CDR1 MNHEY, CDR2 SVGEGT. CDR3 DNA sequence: TGTGCCAGCACTCCAGGACTAGCACACGAGCAGTTCTTC. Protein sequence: CASTPGLAHEQFF.

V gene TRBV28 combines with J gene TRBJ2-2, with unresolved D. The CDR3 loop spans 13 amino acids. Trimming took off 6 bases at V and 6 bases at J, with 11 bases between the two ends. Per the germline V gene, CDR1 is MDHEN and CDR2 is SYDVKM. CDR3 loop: CASRYIDPGELFF. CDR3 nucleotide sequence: TGTGCCAGCAGATACATAGACCCCGGGGAGCTGTTTTTT.

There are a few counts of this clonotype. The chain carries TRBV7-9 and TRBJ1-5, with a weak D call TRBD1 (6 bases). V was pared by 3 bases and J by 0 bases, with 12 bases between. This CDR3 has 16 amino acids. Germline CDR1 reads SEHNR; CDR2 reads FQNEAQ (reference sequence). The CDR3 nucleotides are TGTGCCAGCAGCTTGGGACAAGTTGATAGCAATCAGCCCCAGCATTTT. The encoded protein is CASSLGQVDSNQPQHF.

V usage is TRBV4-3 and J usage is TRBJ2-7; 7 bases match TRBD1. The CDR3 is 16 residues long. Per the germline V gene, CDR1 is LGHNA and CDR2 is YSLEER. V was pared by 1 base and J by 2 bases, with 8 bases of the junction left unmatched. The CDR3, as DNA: TGCGCCAGCAGCCAAGGGGGTATGGGACAGACCTACGAGCAGTACTTC. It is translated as CASSQGGMGQTYEQYF.

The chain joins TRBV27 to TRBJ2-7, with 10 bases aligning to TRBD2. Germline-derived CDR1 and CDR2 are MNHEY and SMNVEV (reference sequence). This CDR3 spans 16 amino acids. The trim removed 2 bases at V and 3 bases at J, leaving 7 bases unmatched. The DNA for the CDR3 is TGTGCCAGCAGTTTACTAGCGGGGGCGCGGGGCTACGAGCAGTACTTC. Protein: CASSLLAGARGYEQYF.